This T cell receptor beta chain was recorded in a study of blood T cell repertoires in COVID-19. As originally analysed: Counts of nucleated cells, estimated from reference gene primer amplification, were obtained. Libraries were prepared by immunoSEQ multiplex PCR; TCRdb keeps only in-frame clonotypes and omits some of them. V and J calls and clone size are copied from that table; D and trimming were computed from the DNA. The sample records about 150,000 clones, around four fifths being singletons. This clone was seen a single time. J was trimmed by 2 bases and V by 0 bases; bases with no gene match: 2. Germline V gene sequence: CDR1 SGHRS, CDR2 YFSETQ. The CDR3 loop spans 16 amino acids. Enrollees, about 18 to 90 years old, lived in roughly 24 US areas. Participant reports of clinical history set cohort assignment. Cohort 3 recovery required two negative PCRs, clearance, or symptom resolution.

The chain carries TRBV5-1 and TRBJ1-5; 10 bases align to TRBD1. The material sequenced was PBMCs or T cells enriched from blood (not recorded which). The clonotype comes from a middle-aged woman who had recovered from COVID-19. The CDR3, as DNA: TGCGCCAGCAGCTTGGGTGGGACAGGGGGCAATCAGCCCCAGCATTTT. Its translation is CASSLGGTGGNQPQHF.